These T cell receptor beta chains were read from a single sample in a study of OX40 agonist ivuxolimab in advanced cancers. The assay was immunoSEQ multiplex PCR, and TCRdb's table has in-frame clones only and misses some. The sample holds tens of thousands of clones, about 93% seen once. The material was CD4+ or CD8+ T cells sorted from blood, obtained in a trial of the OX40 agonist ivuxolimab. These receptors were obtained from an adult with an advanced solid tumor such as melanoma, head and neck, liver or kidney cancer. The CDR3 runs from the conserved cysteine through the conserved F or W. Fields, in order: J gene, clone size, V gene, CDR3 protein. Expanded clones get a size class; other rows say once, few or many, or leave the size out.

J gene: TRBJ2-2; clone size: -; V gene: TRBV5-6; CDR3 protein: CASSLMRQGNTGELFF
J gene: TRBJ1-1; clone size: -; V gene: TRBV18; CDR3 protein: CASSTATEAFF
J gene: TRBJ2-1; clone size: -; V gene: TRBV28; CDR3 protein: CASREAGQGKYEQFF
J gene: TRBJ2-7; clone size: -; V gene: TRBV5-1; CDR3 protein: CASSFVRDRSSYEQYF
J gene: TRBJ2-7; clone size: -; V gene: TRBV20-1; CDR3 protein: CSAKPGGEQYF
J gene: TRBJ1-2; clone size: few; V gene: TRBV11-2; CDR3 protein: CASSSPGRGHYGYTF
J gene: TRBJ2-2; clone size: -; V gene: TRBV10-2; CDR3 protein: CASRTGEVGELFF
J gene: TRBJ2-2; clone size: -; V gene: TRBV7-3; CDR3 protein: CASSPIAGVGRTGELFF
J gene: TRBJ1-3; clone size: -; V gene: TRBV19; CDR3 protein: CASLDRGQGNTIYF
J gene: TRBJ2-4; clone size: -; V gene: TRBV20-1; CDR3 protein: CSTESSGGPYF
J gene: TRBJ2-7; clone size: -; V gene: TRBV11-2; CDR3 protein: CASRLWGAEQYF
J gene: TRBJ2-3; clone size: -; V gene: TRBV18; CDR3 protein: CASSTGTGGASDTQYF
J gene: TRBJ2-7; clone size: once; V gene: TRBV19; CDR3 protein: CASSHPGQGDNEQYF
J gene: TRBJ2-2; clone size: once; V gene: TRBV28; CDR3 protein: CASSLYGLGRNTGELFF
J gene: TRBJ2-1; clone size: -; V gene: TRBV7-9; CDR3 protein: CASSLSGSFTSEQFF
J gene: TRBJ2-7; clone size: -; V gene: TRBV6-5; CDR3 protein: CASSYSMGTVYEQYF
J gene: TRBJ2-2; clone size: -; V gene: TRBV6-5; CDR3 protein: CASSYLVAGELFF
J gene: TRBJ2-7; clone size: -; V gene: TRBV7-2; CDR3 protein: CASSSTSGYEQYF
J gene: TRBJ1-2; clone size: -; V gene: TRBV30; CDR3 protein: CAWMMDIYGYTF
J gene: TRBJ1-1; clone size: -; V gene: TRBV6-1; CDR3 protein: CASKVRGGRSEAFF
J gene: TRBJ2-7; clone size: few; V gene: TRBV4-1; CDR3 protein: CASSPTGTGRYEQYF
J gene: TRBJ2-5; clone size: -; V gene: TRBV27; CDR3 protein: CASSSLLARETQYF
J gene: TRBJ2-2; clone size: few; V gene: TRBV18; CDR3 protein: CASSGTVNTGELFF
J gene: TRBJ2-2; clone size: -; V gene: TRBV18; CDR3 protein: CASSEHETGLTGELFF
J gene: TRBJ2-2; clone size: -; V gene: TRBV6-1; CDR3 protein: CASSVARTNTGELFF
J gene: TRBJ1-3; clone size: -; V gene: TRBV18; CDR3 protein: CASSPQGQGTGNTIYF
J gene: TRBJ2-5; clone size: -; V gene: TRBV5-5; CDR3 protein: CASTPSTGGGETQYF
J gene: TRBJ2-1; clone size: -; V gene: TRBV6-4; CDR3 protein: CATGVLAGSGEQFF
J gene: TRBJ2-3; clone size: -; V gene: TRBV19; CDR3 protein: CASSLGQGYTDTQYF
J gene: TRBJ2-2; clone size: -; V gene: TRBV9; CDR3 protein: CASSVVTGELFF
J gene: TRBJ1-5; clone size: -; V gene: TRBV9; CDR3 protein: CASSPGQVDNQPQHF
J gene: TRBJ2-1; clone size: once; V gene: TRBV5-5; CDR3 protein: CASSLYNEQFF
J gene: TRBJ1-6; clone size: once; V gene: TRBV5-5; CDR3 protein: CASSLGTVTYNSPLHF
J gene: TRBJ2-2; clone size: -; V gene: TRBV7-3; CDR3 protein: CASSRDRGVGELFF
J gene: TRBJ2-7; clone size: -; V gene: TRBV19; CDR3 protein: CASSNRQRNEQYF
J gene: TRBJ2-1; clone size: -; V gene: TRBV2; CDR3 protein: CASRQNNEQFF
J gene: TRBJ2-5; clone size: -; V gene: TRBV21-1; CDR3 protein: CASSNLPLAEGETQYF
J gene: TRBJ1-1; clone size: few; V gene: TRBV11-2; CDR3 protein: CASSVREGRTEAFF
J gene: TRBJ1-3; clone size: -; V gene: TRBV18; CDR3 protein: CASSEDSGNTIYF
J gene: TRBJ2-4; clone size: -; V gene: TRBV7-2; CDR3 protein: CASSQRGLRGKNIQYF
J gene: TRBJ1-5; clone size: -; V gene: TRBV7-9; CDR3 protein: CASSKTGNQPQHF
J gene: TRBJ1-3; clone size: -; V gene: TRBV28; CDR3 protein: CASTSGRKPIYF
J gene: TRBJ2-7; clone size: -; V gene: TRBV28; CDR3 protein: CASSLRTGRAFTYEQYF
J gene: TRBJ2-1; clone size: -; V gene: TRBV7-3; CDR3 protein: CASSLGLQRYNEQFF
J gene: TRBJ2-7; clone size: -; V gene: TRBV28; CDR3 protein: CASSLLGLADLGGIEQYF
J gene: TRBJ2-1; clone size: -; V gene: TRBV19; CDR3 protein: CASSPRALGSNEQFF
J gene: TRBJ2-1; clone size: once; V gene: TRBV20-1; CDR3 protein: CSARVTSGRVF
J gene: TRBJ2-1; clone size: -; V gene: TRBV18; CDR3 protein: CASSTRESSYNEQFF
J gene: TRBJ2-3; clone size: -; V gene: TRBV7-2; CDR3 protein: CASSLSGGIADTQYF
J gene: TRBJ2-2; clone size: once; V gene: TRBV6-6; CDR3 protein: CASSLGQGYTGELFF
J gene: TRBJ1-1; clone size: -; V gene: TRBV5-1; CDR3 protein: CASSRDRQRNTEAFF
J gene: TRBJ2-1; clone size: -; V gene: TRBV7-9; CDR3 protein: CASSLAGGYNEQFF
J gene: TRBJ2-5; clone size: -; V gene: TRBV7-9; CDR3 protein: CASSLGRLGLPGTQYF
J gene: TRBJ2-5; clone size: -; V gene: TRBV5-4; CDR3 protein: CASGADRALETQYF
J gene: TRBJ2-7; clone size: -; V gene: TRBV7-3; CDR3 protein: CASSLFGQVGEQYF